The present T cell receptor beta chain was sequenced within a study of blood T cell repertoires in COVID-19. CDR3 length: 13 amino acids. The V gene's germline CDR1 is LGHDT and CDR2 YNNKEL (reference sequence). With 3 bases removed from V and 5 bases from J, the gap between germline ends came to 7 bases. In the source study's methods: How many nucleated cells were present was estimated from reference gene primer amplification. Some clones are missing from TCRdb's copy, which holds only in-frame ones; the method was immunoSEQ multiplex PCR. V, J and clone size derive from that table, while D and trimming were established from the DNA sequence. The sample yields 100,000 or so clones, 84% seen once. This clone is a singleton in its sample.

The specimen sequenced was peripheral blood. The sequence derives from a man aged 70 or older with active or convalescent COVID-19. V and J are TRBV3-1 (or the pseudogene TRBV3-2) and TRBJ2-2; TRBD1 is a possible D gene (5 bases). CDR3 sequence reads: CASSHSGTGELFF. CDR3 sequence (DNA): TGTGCCAGCAGCCATTCAGGGACCGGGGAGCTGTTTTTT.